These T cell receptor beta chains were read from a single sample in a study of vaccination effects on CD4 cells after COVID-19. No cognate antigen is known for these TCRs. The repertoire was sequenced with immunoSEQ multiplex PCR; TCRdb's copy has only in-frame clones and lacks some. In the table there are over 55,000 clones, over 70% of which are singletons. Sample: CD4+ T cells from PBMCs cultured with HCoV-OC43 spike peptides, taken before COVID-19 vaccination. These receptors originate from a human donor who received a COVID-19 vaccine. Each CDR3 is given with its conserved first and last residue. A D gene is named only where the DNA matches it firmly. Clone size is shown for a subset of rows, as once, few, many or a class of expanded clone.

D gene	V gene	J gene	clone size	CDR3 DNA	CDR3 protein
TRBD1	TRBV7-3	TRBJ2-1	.	TGTGCCAGCAGCTTAACGGGACAGGACCATGAGCAGTTCTTC	CASSLTGQDHEQFF
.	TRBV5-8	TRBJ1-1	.	TGTGCCAGCAGCCTTTTAGGGAACACTGAAGCTTTCTTT	CASSLLGNTEAFF
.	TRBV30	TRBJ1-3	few	TGTGCCTGGAGGAAGGACTCTTACTCTGGAAACACCATATATTTT	CAWRKDSYSGNTIYF
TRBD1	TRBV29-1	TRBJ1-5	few	TGCAGCGTCCGGACAGGGGAGTATCAGCCCCAGCATTTT	CSVRTGEYQPQHF
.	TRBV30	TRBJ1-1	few	TGTGCCTGGAGTGTATTATCGAATCCCGAAGCTTTCTTT	CAWSVLSNPEAFF
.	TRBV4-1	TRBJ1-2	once	TGCGCCAGCAGCCAAGTAGACCGACAGACCTTTTATGGCTACACCTTC	CASSQVDRQTFYGYTF
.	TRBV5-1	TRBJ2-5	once	TGCGCCAGCAGCTTGGGGCATAGTGGCGAGACCCAGTACTTC	CASSLGHSGETQYF
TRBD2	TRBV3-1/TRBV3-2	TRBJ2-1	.	TGTGCCAGCAGGAGCGGACTAGCGGGGGGCCCCTACAATGAGCAGTTCTTC	CASRSGLAGGPYNEQFF
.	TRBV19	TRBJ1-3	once	TGTGCCAGTACCCTCCCCCGGGCGCCTGGAAACACCATATATTTT	CASTLPRAPGNTIYF
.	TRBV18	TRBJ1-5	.	TGTGCCAGCTCACCAGACGATCAGCCCCAGCATTTT	CASSPDDQPQHF
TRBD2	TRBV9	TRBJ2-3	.	TGTGCCAGCAGCCCCAGGGAGGGTTTAGGGGGCACAGATACGCAGTATTTT	CASSPREGLGGTDTQYF
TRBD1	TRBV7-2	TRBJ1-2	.	TGTGCCAGCAGCGAACCACAGGGGCGGAATGGCTACACCTTC	CASSEPQGRNGYTF
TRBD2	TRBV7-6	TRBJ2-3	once	TGTGCCAGCAGCATGCGGGGGGGCGGCACAGATACGCAGTATTTT	CASSMRGGGTDTQYF
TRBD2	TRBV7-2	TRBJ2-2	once	TGTGCCAGCAGCTGGCCCAACACTAGCGGGGCTTACACCGGGGAGCTGTTTTTT	CASSWPNTSGAYTGELFF
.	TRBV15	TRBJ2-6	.	TGTGCCACCAGCAGAGGGAATTACATTTCTGGGGCCAACGTCCTGACTTTC	CATSRGNYISGANVLTF
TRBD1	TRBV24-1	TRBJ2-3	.	TGTGCCACCAGTGACCCCCGGGACAGGGGCACAGATACGCAGTATTTT	CATSDPRDRGTDTQYF
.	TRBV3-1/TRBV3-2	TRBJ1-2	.	TGTGCCAGCAGCCAAGATCGGGTCGCGAAGGGCTACACCTTC	CASSQDRVAKGYTF
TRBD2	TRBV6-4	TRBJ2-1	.	TGTGCCAGCAGCTCGACTAGCGGGGGGTACAATGAGCAGTTCTTC	CASSSTSGGYNEQFF
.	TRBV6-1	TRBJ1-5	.	TGTGCCAGCAGTGAAACTGTTAGCAATCAGCCCCAGCATTTT	CASSETVSNQPQHF
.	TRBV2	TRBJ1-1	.	TGTGCCAGCAGGGACGGGGGTTTCGCTGAAGCTTTCTTT	CASRDGGFAEAFF
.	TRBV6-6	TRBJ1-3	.	TGTGCCAGCAGATACGGTGGAAACACCATATATTTT	CASRYGGNTIYF
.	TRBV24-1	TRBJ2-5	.	TGTGCCACCAGTGGGGGGACGGGGAGAGGGGAGACCCAGTACTTC	CATSGGTGRGETQYF
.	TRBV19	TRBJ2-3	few	TGTGCCAGTAGTTATAGATTCGCAGATACGCAGTATTTT	CASSYRFADTQYF
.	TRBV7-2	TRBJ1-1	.	TGTGCCAGCAGCTTCAGGGCATCCTCCACTGAAGCTTTCTTT	CASSFRASSTEAFF
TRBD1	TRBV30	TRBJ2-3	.	TGTGCCTCCCGGGACAGGGGATACACAGATACGCAGTATTTT	CASRDRGYTDTQYF
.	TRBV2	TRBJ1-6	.	TGTGCCAGCAGTGCTGAGGGTACGAATTCACCCCTCCACTTT	CASSAEGTNSPLHF
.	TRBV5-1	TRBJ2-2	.	TGCGCCAGCAGCTTGGTTCTAGCAGTCGACACCGGGGAGCTGTTTTTT	CASSLVLAVDTGELFF